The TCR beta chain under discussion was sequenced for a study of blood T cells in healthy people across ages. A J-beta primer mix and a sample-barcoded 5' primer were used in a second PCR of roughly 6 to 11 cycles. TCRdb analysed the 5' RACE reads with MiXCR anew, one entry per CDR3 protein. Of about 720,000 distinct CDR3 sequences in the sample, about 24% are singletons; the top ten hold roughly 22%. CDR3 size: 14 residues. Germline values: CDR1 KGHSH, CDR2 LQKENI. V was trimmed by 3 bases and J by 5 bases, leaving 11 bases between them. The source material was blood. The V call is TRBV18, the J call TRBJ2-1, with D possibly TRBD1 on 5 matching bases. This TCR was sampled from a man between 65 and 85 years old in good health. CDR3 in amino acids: CASSPSGKDNEQFF. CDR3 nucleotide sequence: TGTGCCAGCTCACCGTCAGGGAAGGACAATGAGCAGTTCTTC.